The clone carrying this T cell receptor beta chain came up once. The sample is drawn from a study of blood T cell repertoires in COVID-19. Study details: Samples came from the United States, Italy and Spain, spanning acute and convalescent COVID-19. From T cells, B-cell-depleted T cells, or PBMCs came the material, which was cDNA or gDNA.

As originally analysed: Counts of nucleated cells, estimated from reference gene primer amplification, were obtained. This table comes from immunoSEQ multiplex PCR, and its TCRdb copy is limited to in-frame clones, with some not included. V, J and clone size derive from that table, while D and trimming were established from the DNA sequence. The table records 130,000 to 150,000 clones, about 85% of them present only once. Germline V gene data show CDR1 as LNHDA and CDR2 as SQIVND (reference sequence). The CDR3 has 15 residues. Between the trimmed V and J ends, which lost 1 base and 0 bases, there was a span of 10 bases.

Sample: peripheral blood. This chain links TRBV19 with TRBJ2-7; D remains ambiguous. The clonotype was recovered from a human donor in a cohort sampled during active COVID-19. As DNA, the CDR3 is TGTGCCAGTAGTATAGTTGTCGGGTCCTCCTACGAGCAGTACTTC. Encoded protein: CASSIVVGSSYEQYF. Supplemented by reference TRBV19 and TRBJ2-7, the full variable domain reads DGGITQSPKYLFRKEGQNVTLSCEQNLNHDAMYWYRQDPGQGLRLIYYSQIVNDFQKGDIAEGYSVSREKKESFPLTVTSAQKNPTAFYLCASSIVVGSSYEQYFGPGTRLTVT.